Below, 3 T cell receptor beta chains from the same sample are listed, as sequenced in a study of shared clonotypes between healthy human individuals. Sequencing was performed with immunoSEQ multiplex PCR; in TCRdb, only in-frame clones are kept and a portion is missing. There are roughly 2 million clones in the sample; about 94% occur only once, and around 1.1% lies in the top ten. Naive-designated CD8 cells lacked CD45RO, were positively enriched for CCR7, and omitted terminally differentiated effector memory CD45RA+ cells. The sequencing sample was made of naive CD8+ T cells sorted from blood. Receptor source: a man aged 18 to 30 in good health.

As regards this clone: At the DNA level, this CDR3 is encoded by other sequences in the same sample as well. V and J are TRBV27 and TRBJ2-7; D perhaps matches TRBD2 (5 bases). The CDR3 length is 13 residues. The V gene's germline CDR1 is MNHEY and CDR2 SMNVEV (reference sequence). Trimming pared 6 bases from V and 2 bases from J, leaving 11 bases between. CDR3 sequence: CASSHGIAYEQYF. Written as DNA, the CDR3 is TGTGCCAGCAGCCACGGGATAGCCTACGAGCAGTACTTC.

The chain employs TRBV2 and TRBJ2-7; D is unclear. V was pared by 2 bases and J by 4 bases, with 12 bases between. Germline V gene sequence: CDR1 SNHLY, CDR2 FYNNEI. The CDR3 is 14 residues long. CDR3 DNA sequence: TGTGCCAGCAGTGAACGCGCAGTAATGTACGAGCAGTACTTC. Encoded protein: CASSERAVMYEQYF.

This chain uses TRBV7-2 with TRBJ2-5; 10 bases map to TRBD2. V shed 4 bases, J shed 5 bases, and the junction held 10 bases outside the gene matches. Germline-derived CDR1 and CDR2 are SGHTA and FQGNSA. This CDR3 is 16 amino acids long. The CDR3 is CASSSAGGPREETQYF. The CDR3, as DNA: TGTGCCAGCAGCTCAGCGGGAGGGCCGAGGGAGGAGACCCAGTACTTC.